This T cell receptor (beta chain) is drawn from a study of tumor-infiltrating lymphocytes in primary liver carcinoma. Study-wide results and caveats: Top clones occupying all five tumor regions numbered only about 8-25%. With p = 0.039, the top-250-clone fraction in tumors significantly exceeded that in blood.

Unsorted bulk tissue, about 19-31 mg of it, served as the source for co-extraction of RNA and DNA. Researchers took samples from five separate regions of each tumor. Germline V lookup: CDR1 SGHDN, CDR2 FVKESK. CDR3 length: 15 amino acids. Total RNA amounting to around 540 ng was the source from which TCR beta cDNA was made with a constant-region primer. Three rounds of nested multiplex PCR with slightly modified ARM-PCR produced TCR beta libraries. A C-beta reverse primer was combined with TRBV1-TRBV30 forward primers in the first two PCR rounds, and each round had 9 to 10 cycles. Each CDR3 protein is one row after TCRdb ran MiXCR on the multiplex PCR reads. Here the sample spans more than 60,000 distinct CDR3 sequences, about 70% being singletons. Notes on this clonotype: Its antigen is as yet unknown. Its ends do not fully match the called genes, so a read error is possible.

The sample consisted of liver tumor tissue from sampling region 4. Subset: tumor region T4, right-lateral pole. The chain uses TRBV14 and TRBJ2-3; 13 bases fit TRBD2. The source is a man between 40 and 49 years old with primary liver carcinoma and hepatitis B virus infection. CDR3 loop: CASGQGTSGIGTQYF. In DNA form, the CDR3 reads TGTGCCAGCGGCCAAGGGACTAGCGGGATAGGTACGCAGTATTTT.